This section outlines one TCR beta chain sequence together with its context. Its target is not known. Template switching created a universal primer site, and the cDNA included unique molecular identifiers. From the 5' RACE reads, TCRdb called clonotypes with MiXCR, one entry per CDR3 protein. The sample has 400,000 or so distinct CDR3 sequences, around 9.7% seen once. No donor was unhealthy or non-Caucasian. V trimming: 5 bases; J trimming: 2 bases; junction bases outside the gene matches: 5. Per the germline V gene, CDR1 is SNHLY and CDR2 is FYNNEI. CDR3 size: 14 residues. These data come from a study of identical twins. Findings and caveats of the study: Analyses based on zero insertions could be partly confounded by invariant MAIT and iNKT cells.

This chain uses TRBV2 with TRBJ2-7, with 8 bases lining up with TRBD2. This clonotype was obtained from a woman in her forties or fifties in good health. Material: naive T cells sorted from blood. The CDR3 nucleotides are TGTGCCAGCAGTTCGGGGGGGGTCCCCTACGAGCAGTACTTC. Translation: CASSSGGVPYEQYF.